The T cell receptor (beta chain) under discussion was sequenced for a study of T-cell memory formation after mild COVID-19. As for the study in general: Most TCR clusters belonged to a single donor. Broader study findings: Day 15 to 85 contracting clones showed balanced CD4/CD8; day 15 to 37 expanders favored CD4+. The pre-infection memory compartment contained some responding clones, suggesting cross-reactive memory joined. Contracting CD4+ clones lay largely in CM and EM, with CD8+ ones residing in EMRA.

This clonotype was counted only a few times. Its antigen is currently unknown. TCRdb used MiXCR to reprocess the 5' RACE reads, holding one entry per CDR3 protein. The table lists 350,000 to 500,000 distinct CDR3 sequences, more than 20% of them singletons. Germline lookup yields CDR1 LGHNA and CDR2 YNFKEQ. This CDR3 is 16 amino acids long. J was trimmed by 2 bases and V by 1 base; bases with no gene match: 6. The sequence was collected from an adult woman who had mild COVID-19 (a few samples of this study predate the infection). Cell type and time point are not known. Sequencing was done on a sample of PBMCs or a T cell subset sorted from them (not recorded which). The chain couples TRBV4-2 to TRBJ2-3; 7 bases are shared with TRBD2. CDR3 region: CASSQAAGQTTDTQYF. The CDR3 coding sequence is TGTGCCAGCAGCCAAGCAGCGGGGCAAACCACAGATACGCAGTATTTT.